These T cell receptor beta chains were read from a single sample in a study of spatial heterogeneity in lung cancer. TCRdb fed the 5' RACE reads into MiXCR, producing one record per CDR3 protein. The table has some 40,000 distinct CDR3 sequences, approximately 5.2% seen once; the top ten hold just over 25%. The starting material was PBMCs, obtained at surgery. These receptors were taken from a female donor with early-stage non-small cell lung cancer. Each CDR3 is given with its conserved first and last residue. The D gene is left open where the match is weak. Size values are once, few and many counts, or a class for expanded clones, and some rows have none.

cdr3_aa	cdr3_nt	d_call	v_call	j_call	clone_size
CASSQDTGAKNIQYF	TGTGCCAGCAGCCAAGACACGGGAGCCAAAAACATTCAGTACTTC	NA	TRBV3-1	TRBJ2-4	NA
CATSDAGDRAGAFF	TGTGCCACCAGTGATGCAGGGGACAGGGCGGGTGCTTTCTTT	TRBD1	TRBV24-1	TRBJ1-1	many
CASSPRLSSVGETQYF	TGTGCCAGCAGTCCAAGACTTTCTTCGGTTGGAGAGACCCAGTACTTC	NA	TRBV7-9	TRBJ2-5	many
CASRTGMAGYTF	TGTGCCAGCCGGACAGGGATGGCCGGCTACACCTTC	TRBD1	TRBV7-9	TRBJ1-2	many
CASSLERWDSPLHF	TGTGCCAGCAGCCTCGAGAGGTGGGATTCACCCCTCCACTTT	NA	TRBV5-4	TRBJ1-6	few
CATSRDRGDTQYF	TGTGCCACCAGCAGAGACAGGGGGGATACGCAGTATTTT	TRBD1	TRBV15	TRBJ2-3	many
CASTDSYNEQFF	TGTGCCAGCACCGATTCCTACAATGAGCAGTTCTTC	NA	TRBV6-5	TRBJ2-1	few
CASSLGLAGQQFF	TGTGCCAGCAGCTTGGGACTAGCGGGACAGCAGTTCTTC	TRBD2	TRBV5-5	TRBJ2-1	NA
CASSQPPGLAPQSEQFF	TGTGCCAGCAGCCAACCACCGGGACTAGCCCCACAGAGTGAGCAGTTCTTC	TRBD2	TRBV4-2	TRBJ2-1	NA
CASSQDVRGGLGQFF	TGTGCCAGCAGCCAAGACGTGCGGGGGGGCCTGGGGCAGTTCTTC	TRBD2	TRBV3-1	TRBJ2-1	many
CAWSIGPSDQPQHF	TGTGCCTGGAGCATCGGACCCTCCGATCAGCCCCAGCATTTT	NA	TRBV30	TRBJ1-5	many
CASSTRGAPETQYF	TGTGCCAGCAGTACCCGGGGGGCTCCTGAGACCCAGTACTTC	NA	TRBV6-1	TRBJ2-5	NA
CSAGDRTGGGLFTEAFF	TGCAGTGCTGGGGACAGGACTGGGGGGGGCCTGTTCACTGAAGCTTTCTTT	TRBD1	TRBV20-1	TRBJ1-1	NA
CSARDSQGSTKLFYGYTF	TGCAGTGCTAGAGATTCCCAGGGGAGCACGAAGTTGTTCTATGGCTACACCTTC	NA	TRBV20-1	TRBJ1-2	many
CASSVQSFTSGNTIYF	TGTGCCAGCAGCGTACAGTCCTTCACCTCTGGAAACACCATATATTTT	NA	TRBV9	TRBJ1-3	many